This T cell receptor (beta chain) was recorded in a study of early T cells in non-severe SARS-CoV-2 infection. Study background: Bulk RNA isolated from unsorted whole blood underwent sequencing; chains were not paired.

Germline V gives CDR1 DFQATT, CDR2 SNEGSKA (reference sequence). The V end lost 5 bases, the J end lost 5 bases, and 15 bases lay between the germline ends. This CDR3 contains 13 residues. Tagging with unique molecular identifiers was applied to individual cDNA molecules. Each CDR3 protein gets one entry after TCRdb re-called the 5' RACE reads with MiXCR. This table has 45,000 to 70,000 distinct CDR3 sequences, 6.2% appearing once. This clonotype was detected many times. Sequenced sample: whole blood. The chain links TRBV20-1 to TRBJ1-1; D gene unclear. This clonotype was sampled from an adult who was a healthcare worker with PCR-confirmed SARS-CoV-2 infection or an uninfected control (not recorded which). The CDR3 spells CSARSYSTTEAFF. The CDR3 nucleotides read TGCAGTGCTCGATCTTACAGCACTACTGAAGCTTTCTTT.